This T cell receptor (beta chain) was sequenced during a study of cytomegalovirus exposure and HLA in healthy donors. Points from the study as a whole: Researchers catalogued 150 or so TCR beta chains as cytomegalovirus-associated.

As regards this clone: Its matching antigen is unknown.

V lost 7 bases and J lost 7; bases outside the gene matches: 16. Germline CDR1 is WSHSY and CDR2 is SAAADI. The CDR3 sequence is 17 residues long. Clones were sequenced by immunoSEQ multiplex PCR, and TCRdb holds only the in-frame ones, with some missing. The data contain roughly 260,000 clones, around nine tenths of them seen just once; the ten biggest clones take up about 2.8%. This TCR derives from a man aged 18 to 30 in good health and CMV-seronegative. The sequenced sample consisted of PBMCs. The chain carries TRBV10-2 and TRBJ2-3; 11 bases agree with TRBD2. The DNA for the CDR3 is TGCGCCAGCACCTCTTTTAGCGGGGGGGCCGTTGGGTATACGCAGTATTTT. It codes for CASTSFSGGAVGYTQYF.